A selection of T cell receptor beta chains follows, all from one sample in a study. Clones were read by immunoSEQ multiplex PCR, and TCRdb kept only the in-frame ones, dropping some. This repertoire shows around 50,000 clones, 80% to 95% found once; its top ten account for around 11%. The specimen was PBMCs. The receptors come from a man in his forties with rheumatoid arthritis. The CDR3 runs from the conserved cysteine through the conserved F or W. D genes are given only for firm matches. Size values are once, few and many counts, or a class for expanded clones, and some rows have none.

clone_size	v_call	d_call	j_call	cdr3_nt	cdr3_aa
NA	TRBV4-2	NA	TRBJ2-4	TGTGCCAGCAGCCAAGGGGGCGCCGGCGACATTCAGTACTTC	CASSQGGAGDIQYF
NA	TRBV7-3	NA	TRBJ2-1	TGTGCCAGCAGCTTAACGTCCCAGGCCTGGGCCAATGAGCAGTTCTTC	CASSLTSQAWANEQFF
NA	TRBV9	TRBD2	TRBJ2-3	TGTGCCAGCAGCGTAGCACCGGGTGGACTAGCGGGTACAGATACGCAGTATTTT	CASSVAPGGLAGTDTQYF
NA	TRBV5-1	NA	TRBJ2-5	TGCGCCAGCAGCTTTGGTTCGGCAGGAGGGGCGCAAGAGACCCAGTACTTC	CASSFGSAGGAQETQYF
NA	TRBV4-1	TRBD1	TRBJ1-2	TGCGCCAGCAGCCAGCTCATCGGGACAGGGAACTATGGCTACACCTTC	CASSQLIGTGNYGYTF
NA	TRBV12-3/TRBV12-4	TRBD1	TRBJ2-7	TGTGCCAGCAGTTTTGACAGGGGATACGAGCAGTACTTC	CASSFDRGYEQYF
once	TRBV12-3/TRBV12-4	NA	TRBJ1-2	TGTGCCAGCAGGGGTGGGGTAGATGGCTACACCTTC	CASRGGVDGYTF
NA	TRBV28	NA	TRBJ1-2	TGTGCCAGCAGTTTAGTGGTATTTGGCTATGGCTACACCTTC	CASSLVVFGYGYTF
NA	TRBV5-6	NA	TRBJ2-6	TGTGCCAGCAGCTCTAGACTCTCTGGGGCCAACGTCCTGACTTTC	CASSSRLSGANVLTF
NA	TRBV4-1	NA	TRBJ1-1	TGCGCCAGCAGCCAAGGGGCAAACCCCACTGAAGCTTTCTTT	CASSQGANPTEAFF
few	TRBV2	NA	TRBJ2-7	TGTGCCAGCAGTATGGGGGCCCCCTACGAGCAGTACTTC	CASSMGAPYEQYF
NA	TRBV6-6	NA	TRBJ2-1	TGTGCCAGCAGCTATGACATCAATGAGCAGTTCTTC	CASSYDINEQFF
NA	TRBV27	TRBD1	TRBJ1-6	TGTGCCAGCAGCCTCACAGGGACAGCGGCACCCCTCCACTTT	CASSLTGTAAPLHF
few	TRBV5-6	NA	TRBJ1-4	TGTGCCAGCAGCTTGGCGGCAGGGAACCCTGAAAAACTGTTTTTT	CASSLAAGNPEKLFF
NA	TRBV30	NA	TRBJ1-6	TGTGCCTGGAGTCAGGACGGGGCACGAAATTCACCCCTCCACTTT	CAWSQDGARNSPLHF
NA	TRBV20-1	NA	TRBJ1-1	TGCAGTGCTAGTTCGGTTCACACTGAAGCTTTCTTT	CSASSVHTEAFF
NA	TRBV3-1/TRBV3-2	NA	TRBJ1-2	TGTGCCAGCAGCCAACTTCAGGGAGACTATGGCTACACCTTC	CASSQLQGDYGYTF
NA	TRBV5-6	NA	TRBJ1-4	TGTGCCAGCAGCTTCTACGAGCTGAATGAAAAACTGTTTTTT	CASSFYELNEKLFF
NA	TRBV27	NA	TRBJ1-2	TGTGCCAGCAGTTTACTTGGCGCGGCGGGAGGCTACACCTTC	CASSLLGAAGGYTF
once	TRBV5-5	TRBD1	TRBJ2-7	TGTGCCAGCAGCACGACAGGGGTCGATATTTACGAGCAGTACTTC	CASSTTGVDIYEQYF
NA	TRBV11-2	NA	TRBJ1-2	TGTGCCAGCAGTTCTCTCTCCGGGGTCTATGGCTACACCTTC	CASSSLSGVYGYTF
NA	TRBV4-1	NA	TRBJ2-2	TGCGCCAGCAGCCAAGTCGGGGGCAACACCGGGGAGCTGTTTTTT	CASSQVGGNTGELFF
NA	TRBV9	NA	TRBJ1-2	TGTGCCAGCAGCGTAGGCGACTCTATCAACTCGGGCTATGGCTACACCTTC	CASSVGDSINSGYGYTF
NA	TRBV5-6	TRBD2	TRBJ2-1	TGTGCCAGCAACCCCACCCCTGCGGGAGGATTCTACAATGAGCAGTTCTTC	CASNPTPAGGFYNEQFF
once	TRBV19	TRBD1	TRBJ1-5	TGTGCCAGTAGCCATCCAATAGGGGGCGGGGGCAATCAGCCCCAGCATTTT	CASSHPIGGGGNQPQHF
NA	TRBV30	NA	TRBJ2-5	TGTGCCTGGAGCGGTACCGTGAGGGCCGGTGAGACCCAGTACTTC	CAWSGTVRAGETQYF
once	TRBV4-1	NA	TRBJ1-4	TGCGCCAGCAGCCAAGTTTGGGGTGCCTCCACGGCCCTTTTT	CASSQVWGASTALF
NA	TRBV12-3/TRBV12-4	TRBD1	TRBJ2-1	TGTGCCAGCAGTCCGGACAGGGATGAGCAGTTCTTC	CASSPDRDEQFF
NA	TRBV30	NA	TRBJ1-2	TGTGCCTGGAGTCCCCGAGGCCCAGTTTACGGCTACACCTTC	CAWSPRGPVYGYTF
NA	TRBV18	NA	TRBJ1-4	TGTGCCAGCTCATCCCGGGACATTAGCACTAATGAAAAACTGTTTTTT	CASSSRDISTNEKLFF
NA	TRBV30	NA	TRBJ2-2	TGTGCCTGGGGCCCACCGGGGACCGGGGAGCTGTTTTTT	CAWGPPGTGELFF
NA	TRBV18	NA	TRBJ1-2	TGTGCCAGCTCACCTGGGACACCTAACTATGGCTACACCTTC	CASSPGTPNYGYTF
NA	TRBV29-1	TRBD1	TRBJ1-2	TGCAGCGTTGACAGGGGGCTCGATGGCTACACCTTC	CSVDRGLDGYTF
NA	TRBV28	NA	TRBJ2-7	TGTGCCAGCAGTTTGGAGTACGAGCAGTACTTC	CASSLEYEQYF
NA	TRBV27	TRBD1	TRBJ1-1	TGTGCCAGCAGTCCTCTGGGGACAGGGGGAATGAACAGTGAAGCTTTCTTT	CASSPLGTGGMNSEAFF
once	TRBV2	TRBD1	TRBJ2-7	TGTGCCAGCAGTGGGAAGACAGGGATCTCCTACGAGCAGTACTTC	CASSGKTGISYEQYF
NA	TRBV4-1	TRBD1	TRBJ2-4	TGCGCCAGCAGGCAAACGACAGGGGGCTATTGGAACATTCAGTACTTC	CASRQTTGGYWNIQYF
NA	TRBV5-6	TRBD1	TRBJ1-1	TGTGCCAGCAGCTCAAGGGACAGGGTCCACACTGAAGCTTTCTTT	CASSSRDRVHTEAFF
NA	TRBV19	NA	TRBJ1-5	TGTGCCAGTAGTGACCCCGCGTTTCAGCCCCAGCATTTT	CASSDPAFQPQHF
NA	TRBV30	TRBD2	TRBJ2-1	TGTGCCTGGAGTTCAGGACTAGCGGGAGCCTACAATGAGCAGTTCTTC	CAWSSGLAGAYNEQFF
once	TRBV6-2/TRBV6-3	NA	TRBJ1-4	TGTGCCAGCAGTGGAATGGGGGGTGAGGGAGAAAAACTGTTTTTT	CASSGMGGEGEKLFF
once	TRBV18	TRBD1	TRBJ1-1	TGTGCCAGCTCACTAGCGGGACAGACCACTGAAGCTTTCTTT	CASSLAGQTTEAFF
NA	TRBV3-1/TRBV3-2	TRBD1	TRBJ2-4	TGTGCCAGCAGCCCAGTAGCAGGGGGCTTAGGAAACATTCAGTACTTC	CASSPVAGGLGNIQYF
once	TRBV5-6	TRBD1	TRBJ2-5	TGTGCCAGCAGCCTGAACAGGGGGCGCAGTACGCCGGGGGAGACCCAGTACTTC	CASSLNRGRSTPGETQYF
NA	TRBV18	NA	TRBJ1-2	TGTGCCAGCTCACCGGGGGGGCCGAACTATGGCTACACCTTC	CASSPGGPNYGYTF
NA	TRBV19	NA	TRBJ1-4	TGTGCCAGTAGGCGAGGGCTCCTGGGGACTAATGAAAAACTGTTTTTT	CASRRGLLGTNEKLFF
NA	TRBV19	NA	TRBJ1-2	TGTGCCAGTAGTATTGAGGGCCCGAGTTATGGCTACACCTTC	CASSIEGPSYGYTF
NA	TRBV27	NA	TRBJ1-5	TGTGCCAGCAGCCCGGGGGGAAGCAATCAGCCCCAGCATTTT	CASSPGGSNQPQHF
once	TRBV5-4	NA	TRBJ1-2	TGTGCCAGCAGCTGGCAGGGAGGTGAAGGCTACACCTTC	CASSWQGGEGYTF
NA	TRBV5-1	TRBD1	TRBJ1-1	TGCGCCAGCCGTAGTTACAACAGGGGCGGATCTGCCACTGAAGCTTTCTTT	CASRSYNRGGSATEAFF
NA	TRBV7-2	NA	TRBJ2-7	TGTGCCAGCAGTTGGTTTTACAGCTCCTACGAGCAGTACTTC	CASSWFYSSYEQYF
NA	TRBV16	NA	TRBJ2-1	TGTGCCAGCAGCGAGTACAATGAGCAGTTCTTC	CASSEYNEQFF
once	TRBV9	TRBD2	TRBJ2-5	TGTGCCAGCAGCCCGCCGGGACTAGCCCACCAAGAGACCCAGTACTTC	CASSPPGLAHQETQYF
NA	TRBV11-2	NA	TRBJ1-5	TGTGCCAGCAGCTTAGACAGGGGCCAGCCCCAGCATTTT	CASSLDRGQPQHF